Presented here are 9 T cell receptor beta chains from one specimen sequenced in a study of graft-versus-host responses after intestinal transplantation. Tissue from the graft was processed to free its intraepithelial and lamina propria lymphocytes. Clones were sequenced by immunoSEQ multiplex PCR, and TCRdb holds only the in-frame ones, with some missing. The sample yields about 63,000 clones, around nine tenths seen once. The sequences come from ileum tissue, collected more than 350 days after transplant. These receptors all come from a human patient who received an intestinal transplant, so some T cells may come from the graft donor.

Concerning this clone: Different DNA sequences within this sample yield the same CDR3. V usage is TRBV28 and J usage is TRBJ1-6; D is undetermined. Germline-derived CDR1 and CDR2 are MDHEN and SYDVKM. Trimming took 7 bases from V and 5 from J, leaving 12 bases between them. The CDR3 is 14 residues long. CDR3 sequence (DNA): TGTGCCAGCATTAGAGAGGACCATAATTCACCCCTCCACTTT. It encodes CASIREDHNSPLHF.

CDR3 DNA sequence: TGCGCCAGCAGCTTGGGAACTAGCGGGAGGGCCCTTGGGTACGAGCAGTACTTC. Translating gives CASSLGTSGRALGYEQYF. The gene calls are TRBV5-1 and TRBJ2-7, with TRBD2 matching 13 bases. The CDR3 length is 18 residues. Germline values: CDR1 SGHRS, CDR2 YFSETQ. The trim removed 0 bases at V and 4 bases at J, leaving 10 bases unmatched.

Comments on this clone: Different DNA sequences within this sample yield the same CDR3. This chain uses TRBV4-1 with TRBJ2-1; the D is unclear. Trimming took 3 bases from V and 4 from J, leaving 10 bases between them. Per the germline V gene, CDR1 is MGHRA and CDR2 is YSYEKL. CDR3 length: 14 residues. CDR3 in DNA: TGCGCCAGCAGCCAGGCGTACGGGTACAATGAGCAGTTCTTC. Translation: CASSQAYGYNEQFF.

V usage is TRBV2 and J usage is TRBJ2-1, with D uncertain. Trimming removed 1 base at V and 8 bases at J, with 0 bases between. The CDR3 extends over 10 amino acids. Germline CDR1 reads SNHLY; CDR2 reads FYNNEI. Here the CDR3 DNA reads TGTGCCAGCAGTGAAGATGAGCAGTTCTTC. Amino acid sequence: CASSEDEQFF.

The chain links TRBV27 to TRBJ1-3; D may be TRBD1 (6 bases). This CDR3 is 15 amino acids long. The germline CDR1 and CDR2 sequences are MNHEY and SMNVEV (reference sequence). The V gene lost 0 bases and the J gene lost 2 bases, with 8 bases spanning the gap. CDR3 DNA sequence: TGTGCCAGCAGTTTATCAGGGGGGACTGGAAACACCATATATTTT. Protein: CASSLSGGTGNTIYF.

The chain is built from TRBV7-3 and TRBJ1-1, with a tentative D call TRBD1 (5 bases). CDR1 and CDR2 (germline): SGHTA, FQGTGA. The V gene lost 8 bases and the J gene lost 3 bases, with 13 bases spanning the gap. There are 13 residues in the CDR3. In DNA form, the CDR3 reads TGTGCCAGCTCGAACCAGGGAGACACTGAAGCTTTCTTT. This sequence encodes CASSNQGDTEAFF.

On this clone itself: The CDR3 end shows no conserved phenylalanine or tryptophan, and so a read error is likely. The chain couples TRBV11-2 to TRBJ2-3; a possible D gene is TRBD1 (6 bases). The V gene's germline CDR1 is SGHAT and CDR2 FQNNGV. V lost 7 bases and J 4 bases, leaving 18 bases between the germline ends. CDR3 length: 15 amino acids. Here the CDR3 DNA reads TGTGCCAGCAACCACAGGGACCCCGTCGCAGATACGCAGTATCTT. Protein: CASNHRDPVADTQYL.

The CDR3 loop reads CASSQDPTGWSTEAFF. The CDR3, as DNA: TGCGCCAGCAGCCAAGACCCGACAGGGTGGAGCACTGAAGCTTTCTTT. The J gene is TRBJ1-1, the V gene TRBV4-1; 7 bases match TRBD1. This CDR3 spans 16 amino acids. With V trimmed by 0 bases and J by 4 bases, 8 bases remained unmatched. In germline, CDR1 is MGHRA, CDR2 YSYEKL.

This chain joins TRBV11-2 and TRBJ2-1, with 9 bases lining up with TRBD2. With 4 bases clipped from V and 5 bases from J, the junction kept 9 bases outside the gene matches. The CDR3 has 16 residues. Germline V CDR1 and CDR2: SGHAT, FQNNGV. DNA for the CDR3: TGTGCCAGCAGCTCGCCCTTGTTAGCGGGAGACAATGAGCAGTTCTTC. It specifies CASSSPLLAGDNEQFF.